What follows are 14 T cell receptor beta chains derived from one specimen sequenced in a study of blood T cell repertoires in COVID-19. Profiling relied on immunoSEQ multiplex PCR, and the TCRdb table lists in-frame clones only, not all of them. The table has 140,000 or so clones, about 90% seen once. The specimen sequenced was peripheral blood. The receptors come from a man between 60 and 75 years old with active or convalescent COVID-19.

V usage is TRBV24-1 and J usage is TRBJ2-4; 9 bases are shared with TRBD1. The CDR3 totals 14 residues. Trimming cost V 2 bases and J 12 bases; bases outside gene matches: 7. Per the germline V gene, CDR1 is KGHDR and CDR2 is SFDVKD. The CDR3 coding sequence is TGTGCCACCAGTGATTCTAACAGGGGGCAAGGTCAGTACTTC. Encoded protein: CATSDSNRGQGQYF.

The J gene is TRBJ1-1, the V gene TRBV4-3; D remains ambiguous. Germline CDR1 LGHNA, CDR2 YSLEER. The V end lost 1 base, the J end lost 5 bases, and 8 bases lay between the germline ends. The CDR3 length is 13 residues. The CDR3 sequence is CASSQASGTEAFF. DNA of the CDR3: TGCGCCAGCAGCCAAGCATCCGGGACTGAAGCTTTCTTT.

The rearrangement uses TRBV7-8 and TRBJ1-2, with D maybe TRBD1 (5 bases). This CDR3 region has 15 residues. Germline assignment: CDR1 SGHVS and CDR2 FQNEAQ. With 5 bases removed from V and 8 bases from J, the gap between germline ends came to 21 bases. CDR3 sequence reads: CASSPEGVRSWGYTF. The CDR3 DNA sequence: TGTGCCAGCAGCCCCGAAGGGGTGAGGTCGTGGGGCTACACCTTC.

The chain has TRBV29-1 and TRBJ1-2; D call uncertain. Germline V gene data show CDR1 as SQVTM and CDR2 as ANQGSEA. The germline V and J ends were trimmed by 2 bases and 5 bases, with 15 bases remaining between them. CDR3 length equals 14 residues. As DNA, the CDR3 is TGCAGCGTTGAACTAGACGGAGGATGGTATGGCTACACCTTC. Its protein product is CSVELDGGWYGYTF.

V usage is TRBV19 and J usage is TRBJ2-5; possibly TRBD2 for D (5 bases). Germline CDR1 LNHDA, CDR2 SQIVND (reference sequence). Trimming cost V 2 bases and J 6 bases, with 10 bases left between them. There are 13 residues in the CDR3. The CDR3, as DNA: TGTGCCAGTAGTATAAGTCCGGGGAAGACCCAGTACTTC. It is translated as CASSISPGKTQYF.

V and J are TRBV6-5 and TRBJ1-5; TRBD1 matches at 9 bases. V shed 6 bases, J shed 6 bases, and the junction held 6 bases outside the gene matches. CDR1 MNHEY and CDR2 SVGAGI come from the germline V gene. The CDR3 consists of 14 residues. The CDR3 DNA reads TGTGCCAGCAGCCGATTACAGGGGGCTCAGCCCCAGCATTTT. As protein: CASSRLQGAQPQHF.

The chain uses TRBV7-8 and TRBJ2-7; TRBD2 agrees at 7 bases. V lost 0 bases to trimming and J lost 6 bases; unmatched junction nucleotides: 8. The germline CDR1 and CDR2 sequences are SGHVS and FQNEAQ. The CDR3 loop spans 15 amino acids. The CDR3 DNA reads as TGTGCCAGCAGCTTAGCGGCGGGAGAGCGATTCGAGCAGTACTTC. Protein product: CASSLAAGERFEQYF.

The CDR3 sequence: CASSKRTGVVETQYF. CDR3 nucleotides: TGTGCCAGCAGCAAACGCACAGGGGTGGTGGAGACCCAGTACTTC. This chain links TRBV11-2 with TRBJ2-5, with 7 bases identical to TRBD1. The CDR3 loop spans 15 amino acids. V lost 5 bases and J lost 5; bases outside the gene matches: 11. The germline V gene has CDR1 SGHAT and CDR2 FQNNGV.

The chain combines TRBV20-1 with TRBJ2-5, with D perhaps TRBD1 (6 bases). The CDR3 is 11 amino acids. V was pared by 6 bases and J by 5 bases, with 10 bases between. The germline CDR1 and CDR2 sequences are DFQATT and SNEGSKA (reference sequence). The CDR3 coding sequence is TGCAGTGCCATCAGGGGCGAGACCCAGTACTTC. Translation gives CSAIRGETQYF.

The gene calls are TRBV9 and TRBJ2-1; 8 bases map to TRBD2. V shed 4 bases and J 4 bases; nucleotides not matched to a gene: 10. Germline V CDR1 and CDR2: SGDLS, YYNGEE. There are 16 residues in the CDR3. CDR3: CASSPRDREGYNEQFF. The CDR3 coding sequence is TGTGCCAGCAGCCCTCGGGATCGGGAGGGGTACAATGAGCAGTTCTTC.

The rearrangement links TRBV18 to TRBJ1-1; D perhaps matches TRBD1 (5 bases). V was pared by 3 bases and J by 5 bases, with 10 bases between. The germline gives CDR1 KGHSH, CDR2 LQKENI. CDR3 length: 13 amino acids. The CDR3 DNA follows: TGTGCCAGCTCACCCACGCGGGGGACTGAAGCTTTCTTT. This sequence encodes CASSPTRGTEAFF.

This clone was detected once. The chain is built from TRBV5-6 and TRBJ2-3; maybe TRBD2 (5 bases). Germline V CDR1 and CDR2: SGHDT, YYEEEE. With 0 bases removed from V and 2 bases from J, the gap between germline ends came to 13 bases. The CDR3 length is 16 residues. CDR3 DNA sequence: TGTGCCAGCAGCTTGGCGCGGGCGCTCCCCACAGATACGCAGTATTTT. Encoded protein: CASSLARALPTDTQYF.

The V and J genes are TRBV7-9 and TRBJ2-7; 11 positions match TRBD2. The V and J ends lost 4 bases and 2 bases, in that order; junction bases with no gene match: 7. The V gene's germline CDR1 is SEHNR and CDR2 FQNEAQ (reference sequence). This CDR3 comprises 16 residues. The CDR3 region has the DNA TGTGCCAGCAGCTCTCGATTAGCGGGAGGGCCCTACGAGCAGTACTTC. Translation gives CASSSRLAGGPYEQYF.

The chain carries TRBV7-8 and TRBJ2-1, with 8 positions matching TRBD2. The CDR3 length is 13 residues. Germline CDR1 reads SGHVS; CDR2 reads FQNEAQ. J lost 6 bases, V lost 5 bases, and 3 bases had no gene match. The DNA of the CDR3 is TGTGCCAGCAGCGCACTAGCGGTCAATGAGCAGTTCTTC. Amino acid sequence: CASSALAVNEQFF.